This T cell receptor beta chain was observed in a study of T-cell reconstitution after alpha-beta-depleted transplantation in children. Overall study results and limits: When one year had passed after transplant, most T-cell counts and diversity came from newly produced T cells.

It was with unique molecular identifiers that the TCRbeta library was prepared. TCRdb re-analysed the PCR reads in MiXCR, keeping a single row per CDR3 protein. The data contain approximately 250,000 distinct CDR3 sequences, around 25% of them singletons. Germline assignment: CDR1 SGHDN and CDR2 FVKESK. V dropped 5 bases and J dropped 7; count of bases not matched to a gene: 7. The CDR3 sequence is 16 residues long. This clonotype was detected once. Its antigen is unknown. The V call is TRBV14, the J call TRBJ2-1; 14 nucleotides match TRBD2. This clonotype was obtained from a girl under 10 years old with Fanconi anemia, due to receive a stem cell transplant. The sequenced sample was PBMCs, obtained before TCRalphabeta/CD19-depleted stem cell transplant. In nucleotides, the CDR3 is TGTGCCAGCAGCACCCAGACTAGCGGGGGGGAGAATGAGCAGTTCTTC. It encodes CASSTQTSGGENEQFF.